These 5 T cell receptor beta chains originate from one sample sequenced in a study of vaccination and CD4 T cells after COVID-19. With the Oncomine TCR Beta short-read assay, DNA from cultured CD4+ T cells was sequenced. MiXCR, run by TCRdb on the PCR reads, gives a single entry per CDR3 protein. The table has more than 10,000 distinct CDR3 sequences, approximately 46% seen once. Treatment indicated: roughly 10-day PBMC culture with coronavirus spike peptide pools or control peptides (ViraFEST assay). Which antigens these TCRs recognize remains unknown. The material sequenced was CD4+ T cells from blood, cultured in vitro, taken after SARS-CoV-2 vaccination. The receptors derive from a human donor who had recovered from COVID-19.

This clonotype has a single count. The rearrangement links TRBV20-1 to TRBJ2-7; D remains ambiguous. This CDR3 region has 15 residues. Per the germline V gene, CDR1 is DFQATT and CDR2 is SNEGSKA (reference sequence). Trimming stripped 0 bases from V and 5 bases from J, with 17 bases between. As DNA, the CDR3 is TGCAGTGCTAGAGATAGTCGCTCCGTTTCTGACGAGCAGTACTTC. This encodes CSARDSRSVSDEQYF.

CDR3 residues: CASTLRGSEAFF. CDR3 nucleotides: TGTGCCAGCACCCTCAGGGGAAGTGAAGCTTTCTTT. The chain recombines TRBV6-1 with TRBJ1-1; weak D call: TRBD1 (6 bases). Germline loops: CDR1 MNHNS, CDR2 SASEGT. This CDR3 has 12 residues. Trimming pared 7 bases from V and 7 bases from J, leaving 13 bases between.

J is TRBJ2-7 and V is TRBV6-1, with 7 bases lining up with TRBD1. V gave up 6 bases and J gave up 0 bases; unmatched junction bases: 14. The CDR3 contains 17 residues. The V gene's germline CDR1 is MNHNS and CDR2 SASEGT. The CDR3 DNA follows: TGTGCCAGCAGATCGCCGGGACAGAGGCCGAACTCCTACGAGCAGTACTTC. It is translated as CASRSPGQRPNSYEQYF.

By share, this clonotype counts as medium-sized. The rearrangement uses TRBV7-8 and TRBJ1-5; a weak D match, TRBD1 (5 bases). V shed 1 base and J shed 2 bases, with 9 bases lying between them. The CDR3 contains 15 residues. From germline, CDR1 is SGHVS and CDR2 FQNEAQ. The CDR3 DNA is TGTGCCAGCAGCTTAGGGGGCCGTGGCAATCAGCCCCAGCATTTT. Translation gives CASSLGGRGNQPQHF.

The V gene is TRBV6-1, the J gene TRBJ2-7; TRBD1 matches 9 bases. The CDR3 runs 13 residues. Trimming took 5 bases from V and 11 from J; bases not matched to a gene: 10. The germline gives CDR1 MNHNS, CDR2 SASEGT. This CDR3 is CASSHTQDRGKYF. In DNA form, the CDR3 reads TGTGCCAGCAGTCATACTCAGGACAGGGGAAAGTACTTC.